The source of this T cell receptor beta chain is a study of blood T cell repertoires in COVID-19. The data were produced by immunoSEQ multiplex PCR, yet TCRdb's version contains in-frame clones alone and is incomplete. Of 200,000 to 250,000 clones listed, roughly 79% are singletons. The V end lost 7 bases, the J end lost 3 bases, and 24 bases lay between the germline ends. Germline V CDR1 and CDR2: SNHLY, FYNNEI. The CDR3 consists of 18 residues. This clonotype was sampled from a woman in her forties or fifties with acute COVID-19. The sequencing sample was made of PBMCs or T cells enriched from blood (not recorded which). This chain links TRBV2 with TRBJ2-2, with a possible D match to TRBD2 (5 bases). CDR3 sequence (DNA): TGTGCCAGCAACTCCGCGGGCCCTATTTCAATTTACACCGGGGAGCTGTTTTTT. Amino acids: CASNSAGPISIYTGELFF.